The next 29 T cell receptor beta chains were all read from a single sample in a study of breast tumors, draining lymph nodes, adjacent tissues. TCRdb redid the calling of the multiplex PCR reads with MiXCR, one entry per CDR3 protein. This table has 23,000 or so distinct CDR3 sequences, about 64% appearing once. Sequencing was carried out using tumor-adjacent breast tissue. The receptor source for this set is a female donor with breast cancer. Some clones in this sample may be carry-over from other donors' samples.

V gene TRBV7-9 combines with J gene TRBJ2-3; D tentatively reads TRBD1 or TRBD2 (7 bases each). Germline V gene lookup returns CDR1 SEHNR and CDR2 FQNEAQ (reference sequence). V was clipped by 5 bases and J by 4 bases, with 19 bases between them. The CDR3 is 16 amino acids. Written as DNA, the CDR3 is TGTGCCAGCAGCCTCACAGGGGACTACCTAGCAGATACGCAGTATTTT. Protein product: CASSLTGDYLADTQYF.

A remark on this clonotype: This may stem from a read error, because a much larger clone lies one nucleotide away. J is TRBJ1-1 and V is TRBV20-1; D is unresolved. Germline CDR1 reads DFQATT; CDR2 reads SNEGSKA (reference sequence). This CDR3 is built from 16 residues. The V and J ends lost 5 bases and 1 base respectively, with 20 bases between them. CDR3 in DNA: TGCAGTGCTCCATATGGACTGTTGCCAACGAACACTGAAGCTTTCTTT. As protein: CSAPYGLLPTNTEAFF.

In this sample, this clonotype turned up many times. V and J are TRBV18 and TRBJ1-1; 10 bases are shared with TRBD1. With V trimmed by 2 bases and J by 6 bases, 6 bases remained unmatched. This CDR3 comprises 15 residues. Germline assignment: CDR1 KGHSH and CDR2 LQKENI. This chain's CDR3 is CASSPMTGGEPEAFF. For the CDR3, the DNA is TGTGCCAGCTCACCAATGACAGGGGGCGAGCCTGAAGCTTTCTTT. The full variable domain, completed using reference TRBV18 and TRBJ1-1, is NAGVMQNPRHLVRRRGQEARLRCSPMKGHSHVYWYRQLPEEGLKFMVYLQKENIIDESGMPKERFSAEFPKEGPSILRIQQVVRGDSAAYFCASSPMTGGEPEAFFGQGTRLTVV.

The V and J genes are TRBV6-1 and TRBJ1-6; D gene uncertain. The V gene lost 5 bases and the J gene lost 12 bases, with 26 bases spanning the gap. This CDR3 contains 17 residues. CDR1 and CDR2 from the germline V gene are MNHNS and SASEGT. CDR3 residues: CASSSGGRAGLSLPLHF. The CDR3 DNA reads TGTGCCAGCAGTTCGGGAGGGAGGGCGGGTTTAAGCTTACCCCTCCACTTT.

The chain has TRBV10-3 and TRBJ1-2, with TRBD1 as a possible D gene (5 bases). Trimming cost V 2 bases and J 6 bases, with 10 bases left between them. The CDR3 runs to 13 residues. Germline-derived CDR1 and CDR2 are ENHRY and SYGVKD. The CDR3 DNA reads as TGTGCCATCAGTGAGGTCGGGGGTGATGGCTACACCTTC. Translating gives CAISEVGGDGYTF.

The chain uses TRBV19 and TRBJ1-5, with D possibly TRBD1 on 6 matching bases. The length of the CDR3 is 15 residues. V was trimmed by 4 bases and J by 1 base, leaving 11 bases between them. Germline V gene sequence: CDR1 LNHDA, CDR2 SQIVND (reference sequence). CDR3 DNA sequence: TGTGCCAGTAGTACGAAAACAGGGAGCAATCAGCCCCAGCATTTT. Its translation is CASSTKTGSNQPQHF.

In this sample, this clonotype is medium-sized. In nucleotides, the CDR3 is TGTGCCATCAGTGCGGCAGAGGGAAGGGCAAGTGGCTACACCTTC. Translating it yields CAISAAEGRASGYTF. The V gene is TRBV10-3, the J gene TRBJ1-2; D is unclear. The CDR3 extends over 15 amino acids. The ends were cut back, 4 bases at V and 7 bases at J, with 19 bases in the middle. Per the germline V gene, CDR1 is ENHRY and CDR2 is SYGVKD.

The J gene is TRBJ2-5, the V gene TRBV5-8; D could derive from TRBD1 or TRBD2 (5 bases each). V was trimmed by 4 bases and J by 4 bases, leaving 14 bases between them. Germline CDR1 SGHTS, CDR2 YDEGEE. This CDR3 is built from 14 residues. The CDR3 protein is CASSPSGLRETQYF. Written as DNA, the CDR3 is TGTGCCAGCAGCCCCTCGGGGCTCAGAGAGACCCAGTACTTC.

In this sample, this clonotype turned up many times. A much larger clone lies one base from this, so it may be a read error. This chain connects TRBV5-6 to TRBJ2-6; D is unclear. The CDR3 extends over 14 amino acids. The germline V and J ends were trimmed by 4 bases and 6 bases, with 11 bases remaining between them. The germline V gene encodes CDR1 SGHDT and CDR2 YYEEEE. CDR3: CASSRSAAANVLTF. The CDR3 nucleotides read TGTGCCAGCAGCCGGTCTGCTGCGGCCAACGTCCTGACTTTC.

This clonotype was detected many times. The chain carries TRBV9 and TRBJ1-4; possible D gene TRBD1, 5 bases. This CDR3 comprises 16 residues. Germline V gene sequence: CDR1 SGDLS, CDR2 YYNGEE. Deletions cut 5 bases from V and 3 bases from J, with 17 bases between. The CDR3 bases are TGTGCCAGCAGTGGGGACTTAGGGTTGTCTAATGAAAAACTGTTTTTT. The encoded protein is CASSGDLGLSNEKLFF.

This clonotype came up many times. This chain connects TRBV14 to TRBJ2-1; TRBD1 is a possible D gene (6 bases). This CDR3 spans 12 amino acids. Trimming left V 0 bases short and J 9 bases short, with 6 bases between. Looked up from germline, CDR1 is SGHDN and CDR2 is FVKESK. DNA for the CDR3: TGTGCCAGCAGCCAAGAGGGGGCTGAGCAGTTCTTC. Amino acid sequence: CASSQEGAEQFF.

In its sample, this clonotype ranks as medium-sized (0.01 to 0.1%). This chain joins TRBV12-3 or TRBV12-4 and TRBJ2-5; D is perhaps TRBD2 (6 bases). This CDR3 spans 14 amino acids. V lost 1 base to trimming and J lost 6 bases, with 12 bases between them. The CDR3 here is CASSLDGSRKTQYF. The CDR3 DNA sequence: TGTGCCAGCAGTTTAGACGGGAGCAGAAAGACCCAGTACTTC.

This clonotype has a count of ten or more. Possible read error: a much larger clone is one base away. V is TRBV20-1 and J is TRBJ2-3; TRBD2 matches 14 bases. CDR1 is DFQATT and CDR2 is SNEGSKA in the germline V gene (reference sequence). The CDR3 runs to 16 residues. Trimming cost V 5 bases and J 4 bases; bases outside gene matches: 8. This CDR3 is CSAATGLAGAADTQYF. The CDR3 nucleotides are TGCAGTGCTGCTACGGGACTAGCGGGAGCGGCAGATACGCAGTATTTT.

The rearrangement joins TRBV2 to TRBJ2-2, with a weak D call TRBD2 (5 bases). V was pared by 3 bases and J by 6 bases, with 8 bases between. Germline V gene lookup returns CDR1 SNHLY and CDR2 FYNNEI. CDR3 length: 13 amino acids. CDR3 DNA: TGTGCCAGCAGTGAGCCCGGGGCCGGGGAGCTGTTTTTT. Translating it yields CASSEPGAGELFF.

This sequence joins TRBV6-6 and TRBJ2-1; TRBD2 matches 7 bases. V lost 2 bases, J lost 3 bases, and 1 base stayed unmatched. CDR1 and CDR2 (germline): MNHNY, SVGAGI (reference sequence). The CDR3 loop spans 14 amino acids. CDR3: CASSYRGDYNEQFF. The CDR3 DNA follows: TGTGCCAGCAGTTACCGGGGGGACTACAATGAGCAGTTCTTC.

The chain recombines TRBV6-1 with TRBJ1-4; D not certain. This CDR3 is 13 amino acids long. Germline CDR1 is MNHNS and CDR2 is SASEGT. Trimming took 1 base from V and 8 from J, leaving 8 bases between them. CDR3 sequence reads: CASSEVIREKLFF. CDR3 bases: TGTGCCAGCAGTGAAGTGATTCGGGAAAAACTGTTTTTT.

This CDR3 reads CAISRHSGNTIYF. The CDR3 bases are TGTGCCATCAGTCGTCACTCTGGAAACACCATATATTTT. The chain couples TRBV10-3 to TRBJ1-3, with unresolved D. Per the germline V gene, CDR1 is ENHRY and CDR2 is SYGVKD. The CDR3 totals 13 residues. Trimming took off 5 bases at V and 0 bases at J, with 5 bases between the two ends.

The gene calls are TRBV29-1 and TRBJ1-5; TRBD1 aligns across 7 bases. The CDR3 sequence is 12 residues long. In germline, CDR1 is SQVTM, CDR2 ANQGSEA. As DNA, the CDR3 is TGCAGTGCCCCACTACGGGACAGCGACCAGCATTTT. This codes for CSAPLRDSDQHF.

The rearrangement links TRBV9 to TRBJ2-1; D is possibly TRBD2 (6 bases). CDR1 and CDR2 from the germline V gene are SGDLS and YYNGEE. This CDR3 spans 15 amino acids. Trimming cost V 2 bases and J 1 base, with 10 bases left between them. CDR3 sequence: CASSVGGKSYNEQFF. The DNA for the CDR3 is TGTGCCAGCAGCGTTGGAGGGAAATCCTACAATGAGCAGTTCTTC.

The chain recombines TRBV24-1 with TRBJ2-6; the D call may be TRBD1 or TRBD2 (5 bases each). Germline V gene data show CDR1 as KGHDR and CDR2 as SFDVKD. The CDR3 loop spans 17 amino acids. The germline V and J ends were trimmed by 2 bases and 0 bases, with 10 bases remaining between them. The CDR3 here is CATSDSGRTSGANVLTF. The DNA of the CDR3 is TGTGCCACCAGTGATTCGGGGCGGACCTCTGGGGCCAACGTCCTGACTTTC.

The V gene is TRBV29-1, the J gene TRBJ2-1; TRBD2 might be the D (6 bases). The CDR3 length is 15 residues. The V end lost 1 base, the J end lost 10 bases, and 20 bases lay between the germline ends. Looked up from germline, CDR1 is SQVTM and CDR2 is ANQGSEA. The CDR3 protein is CSVEGGVTGFWEQFF. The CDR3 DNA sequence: TGCAGCGTTGAAGGGGGGGTAACGGGTTTTTGGGAGCAGTTCTTC.

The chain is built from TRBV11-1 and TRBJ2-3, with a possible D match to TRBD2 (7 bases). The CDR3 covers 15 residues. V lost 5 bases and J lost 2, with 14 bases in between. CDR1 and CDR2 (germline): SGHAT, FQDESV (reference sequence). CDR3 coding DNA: TGTGCCAGCAGCGTTGGGGGGGGCTACACAGATACGCAGTATTTT. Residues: CASSVGGGYTDTQYF.

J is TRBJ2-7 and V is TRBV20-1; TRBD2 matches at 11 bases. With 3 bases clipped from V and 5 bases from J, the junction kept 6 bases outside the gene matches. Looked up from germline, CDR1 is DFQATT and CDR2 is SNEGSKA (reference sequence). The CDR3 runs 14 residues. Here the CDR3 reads CSASPGLAGNEQYF. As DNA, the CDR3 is TGCAGTGCTAGTCCCGGACTAGCGGGCAACGAGCAGTACTTC.

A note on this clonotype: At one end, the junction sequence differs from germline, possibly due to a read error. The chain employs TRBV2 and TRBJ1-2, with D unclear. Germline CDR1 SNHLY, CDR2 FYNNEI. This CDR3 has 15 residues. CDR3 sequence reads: CASSLDGCSEYGIYF. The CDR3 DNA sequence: TGTGCCAGCAGTTTAGACGGTTGCTCTGAATATGGCATATATTTC.

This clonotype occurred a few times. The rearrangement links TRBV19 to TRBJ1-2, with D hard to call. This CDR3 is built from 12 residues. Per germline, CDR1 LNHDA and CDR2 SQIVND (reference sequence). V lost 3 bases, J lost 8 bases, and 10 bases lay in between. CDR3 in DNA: TGTGCCAGTAGTATGTCCTATCGGGGCTACACCTTC. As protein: CASSMSYRGYTF.

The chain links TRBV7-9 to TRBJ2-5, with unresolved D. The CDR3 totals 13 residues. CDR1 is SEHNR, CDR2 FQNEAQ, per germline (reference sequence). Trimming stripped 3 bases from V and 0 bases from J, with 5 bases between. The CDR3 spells CASSFRNQETQYF. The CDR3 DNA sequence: TGTGCCAGCAGCTTCAGAAACCAAGAGACCCAGTACTTC.

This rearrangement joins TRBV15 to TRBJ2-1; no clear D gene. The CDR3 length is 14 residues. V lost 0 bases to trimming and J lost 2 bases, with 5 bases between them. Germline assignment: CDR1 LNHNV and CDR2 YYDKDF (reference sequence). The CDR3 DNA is TGTGCCACCAGCAGAGATGTCGCCTACAATGAGCAGTTCTTC. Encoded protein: CATSRDVAYNEQFF.

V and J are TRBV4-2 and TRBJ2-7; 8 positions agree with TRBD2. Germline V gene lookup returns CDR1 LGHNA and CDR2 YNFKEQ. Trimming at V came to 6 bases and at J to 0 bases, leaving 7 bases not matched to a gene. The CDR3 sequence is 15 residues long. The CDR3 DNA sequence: TGTGCCAGCAGACCACTAGCGGAGCTCTCCTACGAGCAGTACTTC. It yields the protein CASRPLAELSYEQYF.

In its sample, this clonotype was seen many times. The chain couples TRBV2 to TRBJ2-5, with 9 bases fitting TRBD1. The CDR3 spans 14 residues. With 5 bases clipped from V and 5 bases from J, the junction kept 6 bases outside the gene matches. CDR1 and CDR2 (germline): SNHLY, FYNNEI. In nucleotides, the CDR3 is TGTGCCAGCAGTCAGGACAGGGGAGGGGAGACCCAGTACTTC. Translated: CASSQDRGGETQYF.